This T cell receptor (beta chain) came from a study of a mutant IDH1 vaccine in newly diagnosed glioma (dated by TCRdb to the early 2020s). Some background on the complete study: Vaccination was initiated 4-6 weeks after radiotherapy alone, or concurrently with temozolomide cycles in the chemotherapy-containing groups. The approximately 30 treated patients were roughly 62% male and about 38% female, with a mean age of approximately 40 years. Prior to enrollment, standard therapy consisting of radiotherapy alone, temozolomide alone, or radiochemotherapy with temozolomide had been administered to patients, with the combination being received by most patients. The week-35 safety follow-up was designated visit V12, and the week-47 end of study was designated visit V13. Peripheral blood was collected at six visits: V03 (baseline), V05, V07, V10, V12 and V13. Longitudinal TCRB deep sequencing was done for about two dozen treated patients, wherever samples were available for exploratory analyses. Summary of the overall study and its limitations: No apparent relationship was observed between pseudoprogression and alterations in the top peripheral T cell clonotypes detected by TCRB sequencing. Across multiple MHC alleles, vaccine-induced immune responses were seen in just over 90% of patients. Selection of PBMC samples for TCRB deep sequencing was based on availability. It was noted by the authors that analyses of patient blood samples could not be reproduced owing to sample limitations.

According to the study, the label for this sample's time point signals: week 47, end of study. Every vaccine dose consisted of 300 ug of a 20-mer mutant IDH1 peptide in Montanide, administered subcutaneously together with topical imiquimod. Patients were given eight vaccinations, in weeks 1, 3, 5, 7, 11, 15, 19 and 23, which matched visits V03 through V10. All donors had newly diagnosed IDH1-mutant astrocytomas of WHO grade 3 or 4 that showed loss of nuclear ATRX. The samples were drawn from NOA16, a multicentre, single-arm, open-label phase I trial in Germany that tested a mutant IDH1 peptide vaccine in humans for the first time. Genomic DNA for TCRB sequencing was extracted from EDTA blood using the DNeasy Blood and Tissue Kit. Reading from cysteine to phenylalanine, the CDR3 counts 12 amino acids. Only the CDR3 DNA stays, 36 bases, in frame from base 1. Trimming removed 8 bases from V and 0 bases from J, leaving 7 bases between the germline ends. The germline V gene gives CDR1 as SGHTA and CDR2 as FQGNSA.

Receptor libraries were prepared by the immunoSEQ multiplex PCR assay. Following the manufacturer's protocol, the hsTCRB Kit was used to amplify rearranged TCR beta chain sequences. An Illumina MiSeq was used to sequence the TCRB libraries. On the study's bioinformatics: Demultiplexing, trimming and gene mapping were performed with the kit vendor's proprietary platform. TCRdb took this table from immuneACCESS and kept in-frame rearrangements with V and J called. Such tables lack part of the clones; where checked against another copy, unresolved V genes explain under half of the gap, and the rest is unexplained. V and J calls and clone size are those listed in that table; D and trimming were worked out from the DNA. Present in this sample are about 56,000 clones, 75% of which were seen just once. Approximately 5.3% of the sample goes to the ten largest clones. A note on this clone: What antigen it recognizes has not been identified. No per-base quality is available; no much larger clone lies one base away.

The material sequenced was PBMCs, taken from a glioma patient whose treatment included an IDH1 peptide vaccine. This clonotype originated in a man aged 50-59 years with glioma. Here the chain combines TRBV7-2 and TRBJ2-5, with a weak D call of TRBD2 (5 bases match). The nucleotide sequence is given as TGTGCCAGCGGGCGGGACCAAGAGACCCAGTACTTC. Its coded protein is CASGRDQETQYF. Beyond the CDR3, the reference TRBV7-2 and TRBJ2-5 genes provide the residues; the full variable domain reads: GAGVSQSPSNKVTEKGKDVELRCDPISGHTALYWYRQSLGQGLEFLIYFQGNSAPDKSGLPSDRFSAERTGGSVSTLTIQRTQQEDSAVYLCASGRDQETQYFGPGTRLLVL.